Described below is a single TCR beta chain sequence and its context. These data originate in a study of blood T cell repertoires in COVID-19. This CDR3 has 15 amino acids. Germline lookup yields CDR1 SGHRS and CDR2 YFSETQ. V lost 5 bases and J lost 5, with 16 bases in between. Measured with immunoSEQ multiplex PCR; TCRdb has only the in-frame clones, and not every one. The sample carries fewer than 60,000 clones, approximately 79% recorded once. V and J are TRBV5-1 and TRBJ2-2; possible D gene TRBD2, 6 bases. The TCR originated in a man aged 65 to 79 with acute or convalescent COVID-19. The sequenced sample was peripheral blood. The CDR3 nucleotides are TGCGCCAGCAGGCCCGGGACGGACTATACCGGGGAGCTGTTTTTT. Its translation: CASRPGTDYTGELFF.